The source of this TCR beta chain is a study of shared clonotypes between healthy human individuals (dated by TCRdb to 2020 to 2021). Background on the whole study: The cohort included three men and a couple of women between 18 and 49 years of age. Per donor, three plates each were used for CD4 naive and CD4 memory, two for CD8 naive, and one for CD8 memory. Libraries were prepared and TCR repertoires were sequenced by different laboratories using diverse techniques, in order to increase sequencing depth and limit assay-specific biases. Per donor, leukapheresis produced somewhere between about 0.85 and 10 billion PBMCs. To estimate repertoire size and how much clonotype sharing occurs between individuals, the study deeply sequenced the blood TCR repertoires of several healthy adults. What the authors observed across the whole study: Pairwise subsampling led to the expectation that sequencing depth would affect the degree of clonotype sharing among donors. The genetic and exposure-history diversity represented was limited by the small number of donors. Larger estimated clonotype richness was generally found for naive subsets than for memory subsets. Sampling was restricted to blood, and TCR repertoires in tissues likely differ from the TCR repertoires found in blood. Clonotypes shared by all four sorted-subset donors showed higher generation probabilities than non-shared clonotypes. Incomplete sequencing was indicated by rarefaction of sorted-subset datasets, despite the large sequencing depth. When a handful of donors were compared, the shared fraction of clonotypes was roughly 5% for naive CD4, over 3% for naive CD8, roughly 2.5% for memory CD4, and 0.4% for memory CD8.

Notes on this clone: Its antigen is still unknown. Base qualities are not recorded, but no much larger clone differs from it by a single base.

Donors were healthy HIV-negative adults with no recently reported acute infections or vaccinations. Only Caucasian adults living in Nashville, Tennessee, USA were represented among the donors. CD4+ T cells were enriched by magnetic negative selection; naive cells were then positively selected on CD45RA, and the negative fraction formed the memory subset. Blood was obtained by leukapheresis, after which PBMCs were separated by Ficoll-Histopaque density gradient centrifugation and cryopreserved in liquid nitrogen vapor phase. Analytical flow cytometry was used to check the purity and quantity of each magnetically sorted T cell population. Genomic DNA was isolated from each sorted fraction and quantified by UV absorbance on a Nanodrop 2000c. Via the germline V gene (reference sequence), CDR1 is GTSNPN and CDR2 SVGIG. The CDR3 runs 15 residues from the cysteine to the phenylalanine. Only the CDR3 DNA is retained, 45 bases long and in frame from the first base. Germline trimming: 2 bases from V, 12 bases from J; junction bases outside gene matches: 10.

TCR CDR3 regions were amplified from genomic DNA by multiplex PCR using the deep immunoSEQ assay. For each cell subset, the extracted genomic DNA was distributed evenly across all wells of several immunoSEQ 96-well plates, and each plate served as one replicate. For sorted subsets, each replicate PCR was loaded with about 200 ng genomic DNA, equivalent to about 30,000 T cell genomes. Purified libraries were measured with a Qubit 3.0 fluorometer, size-checked on a Bioanalyzer 2100, and measured again with the KAPA Library Quantification kit. Every immunoSEQ 96-well plate was sequenced on a separate single-read 150-cycle Illumina NextSeq 550 flow cell. As for how the authors treated the data: Because the immunoSEQ output included only junctional sequences and no quality scores, the filtering could not be the same as the filtering used for full-length reads. To assign V/J genes and CDR3, sequences were annotated against IMGT germline references using PyIR, a Python wrapper for IgBLAST v1.9. Reads with weak V/J assignments (E-value above 1e-6), missing CDR3, stop codons, out-of-frame junctions, or ambiguous translated residues were removed. A V3J clonotype was defined by an identical inferred V gene, J gene, and CDR3 amino acid sequence. The percentage overlap between two repertoires was calculated by dividing the number of shared unique clonotypes by the size of the smaller repertoire. RTK rarefaction, the Chao1 estimator, and Recon v2.1 estimates of unobserved clonotypes were used to assess repertoire richness. OLGA was used to compute generation probabilities for all TCRbeta clonotypes that the gDNA method yielded from several donors. The clones in this table, taken by TCRdb from immuneACCESS, are in-frame only. Not every clone is retained; where verified, under half of the shortfall comes from an unresolved V gene, and the cause of the rest is unknown. D and trimming were read from the DNA, whereas the V and J calls and clone size are those reported in that table. A total of 1 million to 1.3 million clones appear in this sample, around 78% of them only once. The ten top clones hold 0.6% to 0.75% of the sample.

This sequence uses TRBV30 and TRBJ2-3; TRBD2 matches 14 bases in the middle. Sample: memory CD4+ T cells from PBMCs. The sample's cell subset or site, from its label and the paper: CD45RA-negative fraction. The sequence was obtained from a man aged 18 to 30 in good health. Some clones in this sample may be carry-over from other donors' samples. CDR3 protein: CAWSRTSGRTLGQYF. The DNA sequence is as follows: TGTGCCTGGAGTAGGACTAGCGGGAGGACCCTTGGTCAGTATTTT.